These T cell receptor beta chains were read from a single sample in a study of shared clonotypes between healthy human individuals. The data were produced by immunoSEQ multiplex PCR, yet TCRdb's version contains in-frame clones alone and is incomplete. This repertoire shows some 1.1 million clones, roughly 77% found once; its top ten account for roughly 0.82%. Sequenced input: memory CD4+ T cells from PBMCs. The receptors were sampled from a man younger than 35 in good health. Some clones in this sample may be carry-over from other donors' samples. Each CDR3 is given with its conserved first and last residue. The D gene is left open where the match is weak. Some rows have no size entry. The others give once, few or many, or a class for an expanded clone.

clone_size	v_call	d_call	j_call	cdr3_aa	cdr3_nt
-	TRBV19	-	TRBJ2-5	CASSIGGARETQYF	TGTGCCAGTAGTATTGGGGGGGCTCGAGAGACCCAGTACTTC
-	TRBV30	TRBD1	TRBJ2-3	CAWSAWQGVTDTQYF	TGTGCCTGGAGTGCCTGGCAGGGGGTCACAGATACGCAGTATTTT
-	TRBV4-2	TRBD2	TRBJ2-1	CASSQESSTSGRLTSYNEQFF	TGTGCCAGCAGCCAAGAATCATCGACTAGCGGGAGGCTCACCTCCTACAATGAGCAGTTCTTC
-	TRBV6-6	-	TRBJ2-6	CASSLASGANVLTF	TGTGCCAGCAGTCTGGCCTCTGGGGCCAACGTCCTGACTTTC
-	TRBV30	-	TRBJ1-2	CAWSVGSNFAYGYTF	TGTGCCTGGAGTGTGGGCTCTAATTTCGCTTATGGCTACACCTTC
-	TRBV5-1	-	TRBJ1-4	CASSLNGNEKLFF	TGCGCCAGCAGCTTGAATGGGAATGAAAAACTGTTTTTT
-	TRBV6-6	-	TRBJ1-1	CASRWYSGDTEAFF	TGTGCCAGCAGATGGTACTCGGGGGACACTGAAGCTTTCTTT
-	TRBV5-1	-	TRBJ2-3	CASSWGRAGSDTQYF	TGCGCCAGCTCTTGGGGCAGGGCTGGGTCAGATACGCAGTATTTT
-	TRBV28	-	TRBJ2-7	CASSLSPVYEQYF	TGTGCCAGCAGTTTGTCCCCTGTCTACGAGCAGTACTTC
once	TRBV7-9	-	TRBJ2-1	CASSLERASDEQFF	TGTGCCAGCAGCTTAGAAAGGGCCTCGGATGAGCAGTTCTTC
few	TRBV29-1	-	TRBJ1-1	CSVGLGGDEAFF	TGCAGCGTTGGCCTCGGGGGTGATGAAGCTTTCTTT
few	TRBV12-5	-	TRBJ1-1	CASGLSGEAEAFF	TGTGCTAGTGGTTTGAGTGGGGAAGCTGAAGCTTTCTTT
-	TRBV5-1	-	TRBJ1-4	CASSSGPLGEKLFF	TGCGCCAGCAGCTCAGGGCCCCTAGGGGAAAAACTGTTTTTT
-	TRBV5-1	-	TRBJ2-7	CASKSLQGNGYEQYF	TGCGCCAGCAAATCGCTGCAGGGTAATGGGTACGAGCAGTACTTC
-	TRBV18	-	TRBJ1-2	CASSPGPSGDYGYTF	TGTGCCAGCTCACCAGGGCCGTCGGGCGACTATGGCTACACCTTC
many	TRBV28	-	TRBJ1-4	CASSSTGANEKLFF	TGTGCCAGCAGTTCCACAGGTGCTAATGAAAAACTGTTTTTT
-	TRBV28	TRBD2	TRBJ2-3	CASTKAGRTDTQYF	TGTGCCAGCACCAAAGCGGGACGCACAGATACGCAGTATTTT
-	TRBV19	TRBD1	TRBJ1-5	CANRDSGAQPQHF	TGTGCCAACCGGGACAGTGGCGCCCAGCCCCAGCATTTT
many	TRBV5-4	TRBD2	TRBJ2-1	CASSLVSGVGNEQFF	TGTGCCAGCAGCTTGGTTAGCGGGGTAGGCAATGAGCAGTTCTTC
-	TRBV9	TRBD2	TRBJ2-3	CASSKRTSGDTQYF	TGTGCCAGCAGCAAGCGGACTAGTGGAGATACGCAGTATTTT
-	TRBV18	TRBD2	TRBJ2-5	CASSPLAGEVEETQYF	TGTGCCAGCTCACCCCTAGCGGGAGAGGTGGAAGAGACCCAGTACTTC
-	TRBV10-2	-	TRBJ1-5	CASKASRSQPQHF	TGCGCCAGCAAGGCATCACGGAGCCAGCCCCAGCATTTT
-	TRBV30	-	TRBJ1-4	CAQGPFATNEKLFF	TGTGCCCAAGGACCGTTTGCAACTAATGAAAAACTGTTTTTT
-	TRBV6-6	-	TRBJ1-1	CASSYQTTVNTEAFF	TGTGCCAGCAGTTACCAGACGACGGTGAACACTGAAGCTTTCTTT
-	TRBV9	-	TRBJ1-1	CASSVDGGQWGTEAFF	TGTGCCAGCAGCGTAGACGGGGGGCAGTGGGGCACTGAAGCTTTCTTT
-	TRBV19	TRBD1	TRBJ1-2	CASRARDRANGYTF	TGTGCCAGTAGGGCCCGGGACAGGGCTAACGGCTACACCTTC
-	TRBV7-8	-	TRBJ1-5	CASSLALGGRQPQHF	TGTGCCAGCAGCTTAGCGCTAGGGGGACGACAGCCCCAGCATTTT
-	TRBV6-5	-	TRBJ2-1	CASRRDYNEQFF	TGTGCCAGCAGACGGGACTACAATGAGCAGTTCTTC
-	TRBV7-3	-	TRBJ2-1	CASSLSIGSYNEQFF	TGTGCCAGCAGCTTGAGTATTGGCTCCTACAATGAGCAGTTCTTC
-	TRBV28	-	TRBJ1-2	CASSLSGRGTIGYTF	TGTGCCAGCAGTTTATCCGGGAGGGGTACGATTGGCTACACCTTC
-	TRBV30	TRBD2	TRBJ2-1	CAWSAGRVIEQFF	TGTGCCTGGAGTGCCGGGAGGGTCATTGAGCAGTTCTTC
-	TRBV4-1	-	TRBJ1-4	CASSQVTEFNEKLFF	TGCGCCAGCAGCCAAGTAACAGAATTTAATGAAAAACTGTTTTTT
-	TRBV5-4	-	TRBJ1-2	CASSLEWSTYGYTF	TGTGCCAGCAGCTTGGAGTGGTCAACCTATGGCTACACCTTC
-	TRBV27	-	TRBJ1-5	CASRGDKQPQHF	TGTGCCAGCAGGGGGGATAAGCAGCCCCAGCATTTT
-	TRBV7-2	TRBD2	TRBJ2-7	CASSPGAGYYEQYF	TGTGCCAGCAGCCCTGGAGCGGGGTACTACGAGCAGTACTTC
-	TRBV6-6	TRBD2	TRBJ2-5	CASSYSTEGGETQYF	TGTGCCAGCAGTTACTCGACGGAGGGAGGGGAGACCCAGTACTTC
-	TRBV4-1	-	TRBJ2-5	CASSQDGRTSETQYF	TGCGCCAGCAGCCAGGACGGGCGGACTTCGGAGACCCAGTACTTC
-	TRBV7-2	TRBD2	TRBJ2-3	CASSFGGSLDTQYF	TGTGCCAGCAGCTTTGGCGGGAGCTTAGATACGCAGTATTTT
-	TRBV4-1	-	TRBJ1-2	CASSQDYGSYGYTF	TGCGCCAGCAGCCAAGATTACGGGTCCTATGGCTACACCTTC
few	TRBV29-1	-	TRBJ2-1	CSVERGVVVDEQFF	TGCAGCGTTGAAAGGGGGGTTGTTGTGGATGAGCAGTTCTTC
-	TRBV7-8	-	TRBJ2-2	CASSLIFSGTGELFF	TGTGCCAGCAGCTTAATTTTCTCAGGCACCGGGGAGCTGTTTTTT
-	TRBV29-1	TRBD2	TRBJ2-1	CSVHGGVLSYNEQFF	TGCAGCGTCCATGGGGGGGTCCTCTCCTACAATGAGCAGTTCTTC
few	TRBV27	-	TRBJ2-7	CASSFRGKSYEQYF	TGTGCCAGCAGTTTTCGGGGGAAGTCCTACGAGCAGTACTTC
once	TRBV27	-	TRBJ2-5	CASGRDQETQYF	TGTGCCAGCGGTCGAGATCAAGAGACCCAGTACTTC
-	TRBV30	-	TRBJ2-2	CAWSARGRGELFF	TGTGCCTGGAGTGCCCGGGGGAGGGGGGAGCTGTTTTTT
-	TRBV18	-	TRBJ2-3	CASSPGEWTDTQYF	TGTGCCAGCTCACCGGGGGAGTGGACAGATACGCAGTATTTT
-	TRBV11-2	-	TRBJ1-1	CASRPNFGTRNTEAFF	TGTGCCAGCAGACCGAATTTCGGGACAAGGAACACTGAAGCTTTCTTT
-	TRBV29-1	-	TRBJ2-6	CSVVGVSGANVLTF	TGCAGCGTTGTGGGCGTCTCTGGGGCCAACGTCCTGACTTTC
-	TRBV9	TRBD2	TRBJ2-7	CASSVEPSGAYEQYF	TGTGCCAGCAGCGTAGAGCCTAGCGGGGCCTACGAGCAGTACTTC
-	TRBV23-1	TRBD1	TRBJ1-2	CASSHLQGTNYGYTF	TGCGCCAGCAGTCACCTACAGGGGACTAACTATGGCTACACCTTC
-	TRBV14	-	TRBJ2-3	CASSQDRLNAGADTQYF	TGTGCCAGCAGCCAAGATCGGTTGAACGCCGGGGCAGATACGCAGTATTTT
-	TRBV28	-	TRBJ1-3	CASSLLAGSSGNTIYF	TGTGCCAGCAGTTTATTAGCAGGTTCCTCTGGAAACACCATATATTTT
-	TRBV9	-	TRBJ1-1	CASSPRMNTEAFF	TGTGCCAGCAGCCCGAGAATGAACACTGAAGCTTTCTTT
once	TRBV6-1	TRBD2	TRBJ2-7	CASQTSGSYEQYF	TGTGCCAGCCAGACTAGCGGGAGCTACGAGCAGTACTTC
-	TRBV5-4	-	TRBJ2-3	CASSLEDPTDTQYF	TGTGCCAGCAGCTTGGAGGACCCCACAGATACGCAGTATTTT
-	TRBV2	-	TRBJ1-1	CASVPGRLGTEAFF	TGTGCCAGCGTTCCGGGCAGGTTAGGCACTGAAGCTTTCTTT
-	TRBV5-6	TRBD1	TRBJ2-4	CASSLGTGVNIQYF	TGTGCCAGCAGCTTGGGGACAGGGGTGAACATTCAGTACTTC
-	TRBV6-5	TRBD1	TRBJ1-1	CASSYSRDRVAFF	TGTGCCAGCAGTTACTCTCGGGACAGGGTAGCTTTCTTT
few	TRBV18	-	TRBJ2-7	CASSIGTTTYEQYF	TGTGCCAGCTCGATCGGAACCACAACCTACGAGCAGTACTTC
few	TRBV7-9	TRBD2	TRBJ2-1	CASSFTSGNHEQFF	TGTGCCAGCAGCTTTACTAGCGGGAATCATGAGCAGTTCTTC